One and the same sample provided the 25 T cell receptor beta chains below, sequenced in a study of blood T cell repertoires in COVID-19. The table came from immunoSEQ multiplex PCR; TCRdb's copy has only in-frame clones and leaves some out. The table lists more than 200,000 clones, 65% to 90% of them singletons. Material: peripheral blood. The receptors were sampled from a woman of 80 years or more with active or convalescent COVID-19.

The chain employs TRBV4-1 and TRBJ2-1; 7 bases align to TRBD2. V dropped 4 bases and J dropped 10; count of bases not matched to a gene: 13. Germline V lookup: CDR1 MGHRA, CDR2 YSYEKL. This CDR3 comprises 15 residues. The CDR3 spells CASSRRVAGREEQFF. CDR3 sequence (DNA): TGCGCCAGCAGCCGAAGGGTAGCGGGCCGGGAGGAGCAGTTCTTC.

The chain links TRBV7-9 to TRBJ2-1; 8 bases are shared with TRBD2. The trim removed 5 bases at V and 2 bases at J, leaving 5 bases unmatched. This CDR3 spans 15 amino acids. Germline V gene lookup returns CDR1 SEHNR and CDR2 FQNEAQ (reference sequence). The CDR3 sequence: CASSLSGSAYNEQFF. In nucleotides, the CDR3 is TGTGCCAGCAGCCTCAGCGGGAGCGCCTACAATGAGCAGTTCTTC.

This chain joins TRBV19 and TRBJ1-2, with D possibly matching TRBD1 (6 bases). Trimming stripped 8 bases from V and 4 bases from J, with 14 bases between. Germline V gives CDR1 LNHDA, CDR2 SQIVND (reference sequence). CDR3 length: 13 amino acids. DNA for the CDR3: TGTGCCAGTGGGACACCGTTCCTCTATGGCTACACCTTC. Amino acids: CASGTPFLYGYTF.

This sequence joins TRBV27 and TRBJ1-4, with a tentative D call TRBD1 (5 bases). The CDR3 spans 10 residues. V was pared by 6 bases and J by 15 bases, with 11 bases between. Germline CDR1 and CDR2: MNHEY and SMNVEV (reference sequence). CDR3 region: CASSRQKLFF. The CDR3 DNA sequence: TGTGCCAGCAGCCGACAGAAGTTGTTTTTT.

The rearrangement uses TRBV6-5 and TRBJ1-1; possible D gene TRBD1, 5 bases. The CDR3 consists of 13 residues. Trimming left V 4 bases short and J 5 bases short, with 11 bases between. CDR1 MNHEY and CDR2 SVGAGI come from the germline V gene. CDR3 region: CASSLAGWTEAFF. CDR3 coding DNA: TGTGCCAGCAGTTTGGCAGGGTGGACTGAAGCTTTCTTT.

The chain has TRBV2 and TRBJ2-1, with D possibly matching TRBD2 (5 bases). CDR3 length: 14 residues. The V end was cut by 6 bases, the J end by 6 bases, with 15 bases between. Germline CDR1 SNHLY, CDR2 FYNNEI. CDR3: CASSGRSGSNEQFF. In DNA form, the CDR3 reads TGTGCCAGCAGCGGCCGGTCGGGGTCCAATGAGCAGTTCTTC. The variable domain in full, completed from reference TRBV2 and TRBJ2-1, reads EPEVTQTPSHQVTQMGQEVILRCVPISNHLYFYWYRQILGQKVEFLVSFYNNEISEKSEIFDDQFSVERPDGSNFTLKIRSTKLEDSAMYFCASSGRSGSNEQFFGPGTRLTVL.

The chain links TRBV7-9 to TRBJ1-5; D gene unclear. Deletions cut 1 base from V and 6 bases from J, with 4 bases between. Per germline, CDR1 SEHNR and CDR2 FQNEAQ (reference sequence). The CDR3 is made up of 12 amino acids. CDR3 sequence reads: CASSLGLQPQHF. For the CDR3, the DNA is TGTGCCAGCAGCTTAGGTCTTCAGCCCCAGCATTTT.

The genes are TRBV28 and TRBJ1-2; D gene unclear. CDR3 length equals 13 residues. The V end lost 5 bases, the J end lost 4 bases, and 11 bases lay between the germline ends. Germline V gene data show CDR1 as MDHEN and CDR2 as SYDVKM. This CDR3 reads CASSGTRFYGYTF. In DNA, the CDR3 is TGTGCCAGCAGTGGCACCAGGTTCTATGGCTACACCTTC.

The gene calls are TRBV30 and TRBJ2-7; TRBD2 matches at 9 bases. The trim removed 5 bases at V and 3 bases at J, leaving 8 bases unmatched. The CDR3 consists of 14 residues. CDR1 is GTSNPN, CDR2 SVGIG, per germline (reference sequence). DNA for the CDR3: TGTGCCTGGGCGGCGGGAGGGACTCTCTACGAGCAGTACTTC. Translated: CAWAAGGTLYEQYF.

The CDR3 sequence: CASSQGSADPGNEQFF. CDR3 sequence (DNA): TGTGCCAGCAGCCAAGGTTCAGCGGACCCGGGAAATGAGCAGTTCTTC. The V call is TRBV4-2, the J call TRBJ2-1; possible D gene TRBD2, 5 bases. Per germline, CDR1 LGHNA and CDR2 YNFKEQ. This CDR3 has 16 residues. The V and J ends lost 1 base and 7 bases respectively, with 17 bases between them.

The gene calls are TRBV19 and TRBJ1-1, with D possibly being TRBD1 (5 bases). The CDR3 runs 15 residues. The germline CDR1 and CDR2 sequences are LNHDA and SQIVND (reference sequence). The V end was cut by 3 bases, the J end by 3 bases, with 14 bases between. The CDR3 is CASSITTGAYTEAFF. CDR3 nucleotide sequence: TGTGCCAGTAGTATTACAACAGGAGCTTACACTGAAGCTTTCTTT.

This rearrangement joins TRBV20-1 to TRBJ2-7; TRBD2 aligns across 9 bases. The CDR3 covers 13 residues. V shed 5 bases and J 7 bases; nucleotides not matched to a gene: 9. Germline loops: CDR1 DFQATT, CDR2 SNEGSKA (reference sequence). CDR3 residues: CSARVSGSREQYF. The CDR3 coding sequence is TGCAGTGCTCGTGTTAGCGGGAGTCGTGAGCAGTACTTC.

This rearrangement joins TRBV3-1 (or the pseudogene TRBV3-2) to TRBJ2-1, with 8 bases fitting TRBD2. CDR1 is LGHDT, CDR2 YNNKEL, per germline (reference sequence). The CDR3 is 17 residues long. Trimming removed 1 base from V and 10 bases from J; junction bases left unmatched: 15. The CDR3 spells CASSQAWSSGPFNEQFF. CDR3 in DNA: TGTGCCAGCAGCCAAGCTTGGTCTAGCGGGCCGTTCAACGAGCAGTTCTTC.

A single count supports this clone. The chain links TRBV2 to TRBJ2-7, with D perhaps matching TRBD2 (6 bases). Germline loops: CDR1 SNHLY, CDR2 FYNNEI. The CDR3 extends over 14 amino acids. Trimming removed 4 bases at V and 3 bases at J, with 13 bases between. CDR3 DNA: TGTGCCAGCAGTGCCGGGACTTATATCTACGAGCAGTACTTC. It codes for CASSAGTYIYEQYF.

This chain connects TRBV19 to TRBJ1-5, with 7 positions matching TRBD1. With 3 bases clipped from V and 6 bases from J, the junction kept 14 bases outside the gene matches. This CDR3 is 17 amino acids long. Germline-derived CDR1 and CDR2 are LNHDA and SQIVND (reference sequence). Written as DNA, the CDR3 is TGTGCCAGTAGTATGTCTTCCCGGACAGGAGGGACTCAGCCCCAGCATTTT. Translation gives CASSMSSRTGGTQPQHF.

The chain combines TRBV3-1 (or the pseudogene TRBV3-2) with TRBJ1-1, with D tentatively TRBD1 (5 bases). This CDR3 region has 14 residues. Germline CDR1 and CDR2: LGHDT and YNNKEL (reference sequence). V was trimmed by 3 bases and J by 3 bases, leaving 11 bases between them. CDR3 amino acids: CASSHNPGDTEAFF. The CDR3 DNA sequence: TGTGCCAGCAGCCATAACCCGGGGGACACTGAAGCTTTCTTT.

For this clone: Other DNA sequences in this sample translate to the same CDR3. The chain uses TRBV14 and TRBJ1-1; unclear D gene. Trimming removed 2 bases at V and 4 bases at J, with 14 bases between. From germline, CDR1 is SGHDN and CDR2 FVKESK. The CDR3 consists of 15 residues. The CDR3 is CASSQSRGWGTEAFF. The CDR3 DNA is TGTGCCAGCAGCCAATCAAGAGGGTGGGGCACTGAAGCTTTCTTT.

CDR3 sequence reads: CASSDGTGGINEQFF. CDR3 DNA: TGTGCCAGCAGTGATGGGACAGGGGGCATAAATGAGCAGTTCTTC. The gene calls are TRBV2 and TRBJ2-1; 12 nucleotides align to TRBD1. J was trimmed by 7 bases and V by 3 bases; bases with no gene match: 4. The germline V gene encodes CDR1 SNHLY and CDR2 FYNNEI. This CDR3 is built from 15 residues.

The chain recombines TRBV3-1 (or the pseudogene TRBV3-2) with TRBJ2-5; D remains ambiguous. There are 13 residues in the CDR3. Looked up from germline, CDR1 is LGHDT and CDR2 is YNNKEL (reference sequence). Trimming removed 4 bases at V and 1 base at J, with 7 bases between. CDR3 loop: CASSPFPQETQYF. CDR3 coding DNA: TGTGCCAGCAGCCCCTTTCCCCAAGAGACCCAGTACTTC.

CDR3 coding DNA: TGTGCCAGCAGTGATCAGGGGCTGGGGGATGGAACTGAAGCTTTCTTT. It encodes CASSDQGLGDGTEAFF. The chain recombines TRBV2 with TRBJ1-1; TRBD1 might be the D (6 bases). Trimming pared 3 bases from V and 5 bases from J, leaving 19 bases between. Germline values: CDR1 SNHLY, CDR2 FYNNEI. CDR3 length: 16 residues.

The chain links TRBV3-1 (or the pseudogene TRBV3-2) to TRBJ2-7; D is perhaps TRBD2 (7 bases). CDR1 LGHDT and CDR2 YNNKEL come from the germline V gene (reference sequence). The germline V and J ends were trimmed by 2 bases and 5 bases, with 19 bases remaining between them. The CDR3 spans 16 residues. The CDR3 protein is CASSQLGGGPRNEQYF. In DNA, the CDR3 is TGTGCCAGCAGCCAACTAGGGGGGGGCCCGCGGAACGAGCAGTACTTC.

The chain carries TRBV28 and TRBJ2-7; 8 bases align to TRBD1. Germline-derived CDR1 and CDR2 are MDHEN and SYDVKM. The CDR3 contains 14 residues. V shed 3 bases, J shed 4 bases, and the junction held 5 bases outside the gene matches. This CDR3 reads CASSLQGAGYEQYF. CDR3 bases: TGTGCCAGCAGTTTGCAGGGGGCTGGGTACGAGCAGTACTTC.

J is TRBJ1-4 and V is TRBV9, with D possibly being TRBD1 (6 bases). Germline values: CDR1 SGDLS, CDR2 YYNGEE. V was trimmed by 3 bases and J by 3 bases, leaving 12 bases between them. The CDR3 length is 15 residues. The CDR3 here is CASSAQGVPNEKLFF. The CDR3 bases are TGTGCCAGCAGCGCACAGGGCGTTCCTAATGAAAAACTGTTTTTT.

This clone was detected only a few times. The V and J genes are TRBV19 and TRBJ1-3; perhaps TRBD1 as D (5 bases). Germline V CDR1 and CDR2: LNHDA, SQIVND (reference sequence). The CDR3 is made up of 15 amino acids. Trimming cost V 6 bases and J 2 bases, with 14 bases left between them. CDR3 DNA: TGTGCCAGTAGGCCCACAGGAACCACTGGAAACACCATATATTTT. Its translation: CASRPTGTTGNTIYF.

V gene TRBV2 combines with J gene TRBJ1-1; the match to TRBD1 covers 7 bases. The V and J ends lost 5 bases and 7 bases, in that order; junction bases with no gene match: 7. The V gene's germline CDR1 is SNHLY and CDR2 FYNNEI. CDR3 length: 13 amino acids. The CDR3 loop is CASSRTGFGEAFF. The CDR3 nucleotides read TGTGCCAGCAGTAGGACAGGTTTTGGTGAAGCTTTCTTT.